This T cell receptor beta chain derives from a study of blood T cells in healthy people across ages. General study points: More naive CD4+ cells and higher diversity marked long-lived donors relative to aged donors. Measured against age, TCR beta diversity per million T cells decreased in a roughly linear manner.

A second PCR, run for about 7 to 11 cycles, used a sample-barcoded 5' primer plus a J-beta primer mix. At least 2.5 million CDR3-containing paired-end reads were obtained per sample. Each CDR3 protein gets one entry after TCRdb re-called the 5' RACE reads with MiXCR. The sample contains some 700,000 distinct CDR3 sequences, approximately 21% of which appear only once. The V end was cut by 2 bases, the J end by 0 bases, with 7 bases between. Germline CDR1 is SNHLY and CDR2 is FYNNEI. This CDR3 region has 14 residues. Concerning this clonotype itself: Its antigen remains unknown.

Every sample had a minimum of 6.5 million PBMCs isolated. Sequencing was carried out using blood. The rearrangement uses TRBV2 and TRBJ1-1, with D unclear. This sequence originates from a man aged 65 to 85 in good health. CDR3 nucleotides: TGTGCCAGCAGTGAACGCCAGATGAACACTGAAGCTTTCTTT. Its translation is CASSERQMNTEAFF.